This entry is about one T cell receptor beta chain. Regarding time point: newly diagnosed GD, antithyroid drugs for less than 3 months. After RNA was extracted from PBMCs, the TCR library was made from it. This entry is derived from a study of regulatory T cells in long-lasting Graves disease. Arm-PCR of CDR3 regions with iRepertoire HTBI primers generated TCR beta libraries. TCRdb re-analysed the multiplex PCR reads in MiXCR, keeping a single row per CDR3 protein. Among approximately 440,000 distinct CDR3 sequences listed, roughly 16% were seen once. This CDR3 contains 15 residues. Germline CDR1 reads SGDLS; CDR2 reads YYNGEE. Trimming shortened V by 0 bases and J by 2 bases, and 9 bases separated the two germline ends. The data also belong to a second study, concerning T cells in Graves' hyperthyroidism and ophthalmopathy.

The chain carries TRBV9 and TRBJ2-1; a weak D match, TRBD2 (6 bases). The receptor was isolated from a middle-aged man with Graves disease. This sample comprised peripheral blood mononuclear cells (PBMCs), obtained at new diagnosis, from a patient treated with antithyroid drugs. DNA of the CDR3: TGTGCCAGCAGCGTAGATGGGAGGCCCTACAATGAGCAGTTCTTC. Protein: CASSVDGRPYNEQFF.